Below are 29 T cell receptor beta chains sequenced from a single sample in a study of blood T cell repertoires in COVID-19. Profiled with immunoSEQ multiplex PCR; TCRdb holds only in-frame clones, not every one. This sample has about 95,000 clones; 87% occur once, and the top ten carry about 17%. Sequencing was carried out using peripheral blood. All receptors derive from a human donor in a cohort sampled during active COVID-19.

This chain connects TRBV11-1 to TRBJ2-7; D remains unclear. This CDR3 region has 11 residues. The germline CDR1 and CDR2 sequences are SGHAT and FQDESV (reference sequence). V dropped 4 bases and J dropped 3 bases, with 4 bases sitting between them. The CDR3, as DNA: TGTGCCAGCAGCTCTATCTACGAGCAGTACTTC. Protein: CASSSIYEQYF. Full variable domain (remainder filled in from reference TRBV11-1 and TRBJ2-7): EAEVAQSPRYKITEKSQAVAFWCDPISGHATLYWYRQILGQGPELLVQFQDESVVDDSQLPKDRFSAERLKGVDSTLKIQPAELGDSAMYLCASSSIYEQYFGPGTRLTVT.

V gene TRBV6-6 combines with J gene TRBJ1-1, with D hard to call. The V end lost 5 bases, the J end lost 9 bases, and 13 bases lay between the germline ends. Germline V lookup: CDR1 MNHNY, CDR2 SVGAGI (reference sequence). The CDR3 has 12 amino acids. CDR3 DNA sequence: TGTGCCAGCAGTCCCCCCCAAGCCCAAGCTTTCTTT. It translates to CASSPPQAQAFF.

J is TRBJ2-3 and V is TRBV30, with 9 bases matching TRBD2. V was pared by 5 bases and J by 4 bases, with 10 bases of the junction left unmatched. The CDR3 is 15 residues long. Germline V CDR1 and CDR2: GTSNPN, SVGIG (reference sequence). The CDR3 here is CAWQTSGHESDTQYF. The CDR3, as DNA: TGTGCCTGGCAAACTAGCGGGCATGAGTCAGATACGCAGTATTTT.

This clone appeared once. The V call is TRBV6-5, the J call TRBJ1-5; D is unclear. Trimming pared 5 bases from V and 2 bases from J, leaving 13 bases between. Germline V gene lookup returns CDR1 MNHEY and CDR2 SVGAGI. CDR3 size: 15 residues. CDR3 protein: CASSKGSRGNQPQHF. CDR3 sequence (DNA): TGTGCCAGCAGTAAGGGATCGCGGGGCAATCAGCCCCAGCATTTT.

V usage is TRBV12-3 or TRBV12-4 and J usage is TRBJ2-3, with 7 positions matching TRBD2. CDR3 length: 13 amino acids. The trim removed 5 bases at V and 7 bases at J, leaving 6 bases unmatched. Here the CDR3 reads CASSPGGENTQYF. CDR3 in DNA: TGTGCCAGCAGTCCGGGGGGAGAAAATACGCAGTATTTT.

V usage is TRBV15 and J usage is TRBJ1-2, with D tentatively TRBD1 (5 bases). Germline-derived CDR1 and CDR2 are LNHNV and YYDKDF (reference sequence). The V end was cut by 0 bases, the J end by 5 bases, with 7 bases between. The length of the CDR3 is 13 residues. This CDR3 reads CATSRDRVYGYTF. CDR3 coding DNA: TGTGCCACCAGCAGAGACAGGGTTTATGGCTACACCTTC.

The chain couples TRBV6-5 to TRBJ2-7; 7 nucleotides match TRBD1. The germline CDR1 and CDR2 sequences are MNHEY and SVGAGI. The junction had 5 bases not matched to a gene; V was cut back by 6 bases and J by 0 bases. CDR3 size: 14 residues. The CDR3 is CASSKRQGSYEQYF. The CDR3 region has the DNA TGTGCCAGCAGCAAACGACAGGGCTCCTACGAGCAGTACTTC.

The genes are TRBV5-8 and TRBJ2-3, with TRBD1 as a possible D gene (5 bases). Between the trimmed V and J ends, which lost 4 bases and 0 bases, there was a span of 12 bases. CDR1 is SGHTS, CDR2 YDEGEE, per germline. The CDR3 has 15 amino acids. The CDR3 is CASSVQGLSTDTQYF. The CDR3 DNA follows: TGTGCCAGCAGCGTGCAGGGTTTGAGCACAGATACGCAGTATTTT. Looking up the rest from reference TRBV5-8 and TRBJ2-3 gives the full variable domain: EAGVTQSPTHLIKTRGQQATLRCSPISGHTSVYWYQQALGLGLQFLLWYDEGEERNRGNFPPRFSGRQFPNYSSELNVNALELEDSALYLCASSVQGLSTDTQYFGPGTRLTVL.

The chain employs TRBV11-1 and TRBJ1-1; D gene ambiguous. The CDR3 totals 15 residues. Trimming cost V 6 bases and J 1 base, with 15 bases left between them. Germline CDR1 reads SGHAT; CDR2 reads FQDESV (reference sequence). The CDR3 nucleotides read TGTGCCAGCAGAGGAGATCCACCTTCGAACACTGAAGCTTTCTTT. It is translated as CASRGDPPSNTEAFF.

V is TRBV7-8 and J is TRBJ1-1; no clear D. The CDR3 is 15 amino acids. V lost 4 bases and J 2 bases, leaving 14 bases between the germline ends. CDR1 is SGHVS, CDR2 FQNEAQ, per germline. The CDR3 spells CASSSRAVLNTEAFF. The CDR3 DNA sequence: TGTGCCAGCAGCTCTCGAGCAGTACTAAACACTGAAGCTTTCTTT.

Regarding this clone: The junction shows a germline mismatch at one end, possibly a read error. The genes are TRBV6-2 or TRBV6-3 and TRBJ2-5; D call uncertain. Germline assignment: CDR1 MNHEY and CDR2 SVGEGT. The CDR3 is 12 amino acids. The CDR3 spells CASSSTPEAQYF. In DNA form, the CDR3 reads TGTGCCAGCAGTTCCACCCCAGAGGCCCAGTACTTC.

V gene TRBV27 combines with J gene TRBJ2-2; 8 bases are shared with TRBD2. The CDR3 loop spans 16 amino acids. Germline CDR1 MNHEY, CDR2 SMNVEV (reference sequence). V lost 1 base, J lost 5 bases, and 6 bases stayed unmatched. CDR3: CASSLFGGASTGELFF. The CDR3 bases are TGTGCCAGCAGTTTATTCGGGGGGGCAAGTACCGGGGAGCTGTTTTTT.

This clone appeared a few times. The V and J genes are TRBV7-8 and TRBJ2-1; weak D call: TRBD2 (5 bases). Per the germline V gene, CDR1 is SGHVS and CDR2 is FQNEAQ. The CDR3 covers 12 residues. The V end lost 5 bases, the J end lost 9 bases, and 11 bases lay between the germline ends. The CDR3 DNA is TGTGCCAGCAGCCCCCCCGCGGGTGAGCAGTTCTTC. Translated: CASSPPAGEQFF.

The gene calls are TRBV10-3 and TRBJ1-2; the D gene is possibly TRBD1 (6 bases). Germline V CDR1 and CDR2: ENHRY, SYGVKD. CDR3 size: 11 residues. Trimming pared 8 bases from V and 7 bases from J, leaving 11 bases between. The chain's CDR3 is CAIFTGTGYTF. For the CDR3, the DNA is TGTGCCATCTTCACAGGGACTGGCTACACCTTC.

The rearrangement joins TRBV15 to TRBJ2-3; 10 positions match TRBD2. Germline V gene sequence: CDR1 LNHNV, CDR2 YYDKDF (reference sequence). The CDR3 is 15 amino acids. J was trimmed by 3 bases and V by 6 bases; bases with no gene match: 6. The chain's CDR3 is CATRNSGGETDTQYF. The CDR3 DNA is TGTGCCACCAGGAACAGCGGGGGGGAAACAGATACGCAGTATTTT.

This chain connects TRBV27 to TRBJ2-7, with TRBD1 matching over 9 bases. The CDR3 sequence is 14 residues long. The germline gives CDR1 MNHEY, CDR2 SMNVEV (reference sequence). V shed 6 bases, J shed 4 bases, and the junction held 7 bases outside the gene matches. The CDR3 loop is CASRPGTGLYEQYF. CDR3 sequence (DNA): TGTGCCAGCAGGCCCGGGACAGGGCTATACGAGCAGTACTTC.

The chain joins TRBV19 to TRBJ1-5, with no clear D. The CDR3 runs to 15 residues. Trimming cost V 5 bases and J 0 bases, with 11 bases left between them. Germline loops: CDR1 LNHDA, CDR2 SQIVND (reference sequence). This CDR3 is CASSGQMNSNQPQHF. Here the CDR3 DNA reads TGTGCCAGTAGTGGTCAGATGAATAGCAATCAGCCCCAGCATTTT. Supplemented by reference TRBV19 and TRBJ1-5, the full variable domain reads DGGITQSPKYLFRKEGQNVTLSCEQNLNHDAMYWYRQDPGQGLRLIYYSQIVNDFQKGDIAEGYSVSREKKESFPLTVTSAQKNPTAFYLCASSGQMNSNQPQHFGDGTRLSIL.

J is TRBJ2-7 and V is TRBV11-2; 12 bases line up with TRBD2. The length of the CDR3 is 14 residues. With 8 bases clipped from V and 4 bases from J, the junction kept 6 bases outside the gene matches. Germline V gives CDR1 SGHAT, CDR2 FQNNGV. CDR3 protein: CASEKTSGSYEQYF. CDR3 bases: TGTGCCAGCGAGAAGACTAGCGGGAGTTACGAGCAGTACTTC.

V is TRBV5-4 and J is TRBJ1-6, with 8 bases matching TRBD1. The CDR3 is 14 amino acids. Looked up from germline, CDR1 is SGHNT and CDR2 is YYREEE (reference sequence). The ends lost 2 bases at V and 8 bases at J; junction bases unmatched: 3. CDR3 sequence (DNA): TGTGCCAGCAGCTTTACAGGGGGGGATTCACCCCTCCACTTT. Translation gives CASSFTGGDSPLHF.

This clone was recorded only once. The V and J genes are TRBV3-1 (or the pseudogene TRBV3-2) and TRBJ2-5; D is unclear. CDR1 and CDR2 from the germline V gene are LGHDT and YNNKEL (reference sequence). With 2 bases removed from V and 3 bases from J, the gap between germline ends came to 7 bases. The length of the CDR3 is 13 residues. The CDR3 DNA reads TGTGCCAGCAGCCAAACAACCAAAGAGACCCAGTACTTC. It encodes CASSQTTKETQYF.

The chain has TRBV11-3 and TRBJ2-2, with a weak D call TRBD2 (5 bases). The V gene's germline CDR1 is SGHNT and CDR2 YENEEA. The V end was cut by 5 bases, the J end by 2 bases, with 9 bases between. CDR3 length: 14 residues. This chain's CDR3 is CASSVGENTGELFF. The CDR3 DNA is TGTGCCAGCAGCGTCGGGGAAAACACCGGGGAGCTGTTTTTT.

This clone was observed a few times. The chain uses TRBV3-1 (or the pseudogene TRBV3-2) and TRBJ2-7, with 10 bases fitting TRBD1. Per the germline V gene, CDR1 is LGHDT and CDR2 is YNNKEL (reference sequence). The CDR3 is 14 residues long. The junction had 13 bases not matched to a gene; V was cut back by 5 bases and J by 12 bases. The CDR3 DNA follows: TGTGCCAGCAGCTCCCGGGACAGGGGTTTCGAATTGTACTTC. This encodes CASSSRDRGFELYF.

The genes are TRBV7-8 and TRBJ1-3, with 7 positions matching TRBD1. The CDR3 consists of 16 residues. The germline V gene has CDR1 SGHVS and CDR2 FQNEAQ. V lost 5 bases to trimming and J lost 0 bases; unmatched junction nucleotides: 7. This CDR3 reads CASSPGTEPSGNTIYF. CDR3 coding DNA: TGTGCCAGCAGCCCCGGGACAGAGCCCTCTGGAAACACCATATATTTT.

The genes are TRBV11-2 and TRBJ2-3; 8 positions agree with TRBD2. Germline lookup yields CDR1 SGHAT and CDR2 FQNNGV. After removal of 5 bases from V and 5 bases from J, the junction contained 12 bases not matched to a gene. This CDR3 is 16 amino acids long. The CDR3 region is CASSPRQRGLGDTQYF. CDR3 DNA: TGTGCCAGCAGCCCTCGGCAGCGGGGGTTGGGAGATACGCAGTATTTT. Based on the CDR3 plus reference TRBV11-2 and TRBJ2-3, the full variable domain is EAGVAQSPRYKIIEKRQSVAFWCNPISGHATLYWYQQILGQGPKLLIQFQNNGVVDDSQLPKDRFSAERLKGVDSTLKIQPAKLEDSAVYLCASSPRQRGLGDTQYFGPGTRLTVL.

V usage is TRBV28 and J usage is TRBJ2-1, with 12 bases identical to TRBD2. Germline-derived CDR1 and CDR2 are MDHEN and SYDVKM. The V segment lost 6 bases and the J segment 9 bases; nucleotides outside the gene matches: 12. The CDR3 consists of 16 residues. The DNA of the CDR3 is TGTGCCAGCAGCCGACTTCTAGCGGGGGGGCAGGGTGAGCAGTTCTTC. This translates into CASSRLLAGGQGEQFF.

The V gene is TRBV28, the J gene TRBJ2-7; TRBD1 agrees at 12 bases. V lost 6 bases and J lost 7; bases outside the gene matches: 10. CDR1 is MDHEN, CDR2 SYDVKM, per germline. This CDR3 contains 15 residues. The CDR3 here is CASSPPGQGAREQYF. The CDR3 DNA follows: TGTGCCAGCAGCCCTCCGGGACAGGGGGCAAGGGAGCAGTACTTC.

This CDR3 is CAISNDSFDNSPLHF. CDR3 in DNA: TGTGCCATCAGTAACGACAGCTTTGACAATTCACCCCTCCACTTT. The V gene is TRBV10-3, the J gene TRBJ1-6; TRBD1 is a possible D gene (5 bases). Per germline, CDR1 ENHRY and CDR2 SYGVKD. V was cut by 5 bases and J by 7 bases, with 15 bases left in between. This CDR3 has 15 residues.

V is TRBV7-6 and J is TRBJ2-1; possible D gene TRBD2, 5 bases. The V end lost 1 base, the J end lost 0 bases, and 13 bases lay between the germline ends. The CDR3 runs 17 residues. CDR1 and CDR2 (germline): SGHVS, FNYEAQ. This CDR3 is CASSLGTRGSSYNEQFF. DNA for the CDR3: TGTGCCAGCAGCTTAGGGACCCGGGGAAGCTCCTACAATGAGCAGTTCTTC.

This chain uses TRBV28 with TRBJ1-5; possible D gene TRBD1, 5 bases. Germline CDR1 MDHEN, CDR2 SYDVKM. The CDR3 is 14 residues long. Trimming cost V 10 bases and J 6 bases, with 19 bases left between them. Here the CDR3 DNA reads TGTGCCACGTACAGGCCCTCACCGCCTCAGCCCCAGCATTTT. It translates to CATYRPSPPQPQHF.